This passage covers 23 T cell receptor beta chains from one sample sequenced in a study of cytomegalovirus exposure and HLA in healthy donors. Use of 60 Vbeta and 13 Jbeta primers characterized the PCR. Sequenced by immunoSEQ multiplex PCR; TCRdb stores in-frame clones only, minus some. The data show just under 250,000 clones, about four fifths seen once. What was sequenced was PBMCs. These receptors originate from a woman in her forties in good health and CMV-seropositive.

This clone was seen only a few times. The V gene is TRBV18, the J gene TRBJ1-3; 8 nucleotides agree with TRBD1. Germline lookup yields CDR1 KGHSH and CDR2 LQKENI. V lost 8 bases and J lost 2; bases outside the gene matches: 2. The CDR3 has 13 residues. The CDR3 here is CASGQGTGNTIYF. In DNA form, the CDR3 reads TGTGCCAGCGGACAGGGAACTGGAAACACCATATATTTT.

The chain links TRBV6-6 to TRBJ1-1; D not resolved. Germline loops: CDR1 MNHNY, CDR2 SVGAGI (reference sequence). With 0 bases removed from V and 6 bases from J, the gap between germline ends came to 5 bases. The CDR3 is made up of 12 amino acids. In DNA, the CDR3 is TGTGCCAGCAGTTACTCCGGGTCTGAAGCTTTCTTT. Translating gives CASSYSGSEAFF.

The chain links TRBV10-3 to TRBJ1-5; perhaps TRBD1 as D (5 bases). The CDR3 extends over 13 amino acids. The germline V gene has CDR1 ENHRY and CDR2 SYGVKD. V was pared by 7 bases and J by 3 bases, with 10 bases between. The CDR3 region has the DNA TGTGCCATCAAAGGACAAAACAATCAGCCCCAGCATTTT. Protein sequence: CAIKGQNNQPQHF.

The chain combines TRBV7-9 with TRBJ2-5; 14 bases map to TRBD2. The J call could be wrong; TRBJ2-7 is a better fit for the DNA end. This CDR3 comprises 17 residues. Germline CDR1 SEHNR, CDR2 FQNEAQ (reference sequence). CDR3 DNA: TGTGCCAGCAGCCCAGGGACTAGCGGGGGCAGCACCTACGAGCAGTACTTC. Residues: CASSPGTSGGSTYEQYF.

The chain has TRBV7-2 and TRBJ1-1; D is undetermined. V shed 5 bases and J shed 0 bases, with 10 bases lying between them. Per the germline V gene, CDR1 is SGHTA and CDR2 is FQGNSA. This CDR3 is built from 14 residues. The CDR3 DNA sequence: TGTGCCAGCAGCCTCAGGTCTCTGAACACTGAAGCTTTCTTT. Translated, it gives CASSLRSLNTEAFF. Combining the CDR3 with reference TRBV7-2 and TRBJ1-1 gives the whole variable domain GAGVSQSPSNKVTEKGKDVELRCDPISGHTALYWYRQSLGQGLEFLIYFQGNSAPDKSGLPSDRFSAERTGGSVSTLTIQRTQQEDSAVYLCASSLRSLNTEAFFGQGTRLTVV.

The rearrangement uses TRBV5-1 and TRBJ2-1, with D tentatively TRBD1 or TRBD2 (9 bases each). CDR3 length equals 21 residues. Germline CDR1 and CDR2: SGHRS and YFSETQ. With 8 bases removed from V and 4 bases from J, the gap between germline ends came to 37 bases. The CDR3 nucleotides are TGCGCCAGTTCGGGACAGGGAGGTGCGGGAGGGTCCTCCCTGAGGTACAATGAGCAGTTCTTC. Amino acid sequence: CASSGQGGAGGSSLRYNEQFF.

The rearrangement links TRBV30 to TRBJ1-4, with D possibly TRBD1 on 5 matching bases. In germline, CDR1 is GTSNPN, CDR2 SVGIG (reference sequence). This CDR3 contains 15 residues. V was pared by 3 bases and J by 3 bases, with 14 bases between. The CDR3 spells CAWRGGGTPNEKLFF. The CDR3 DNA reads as TGTGCCTGGAGAGGTGGGGGGACCCCTAATGAAAAACTGTTTTTT. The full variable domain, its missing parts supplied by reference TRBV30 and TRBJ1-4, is SQTIHQWPATLVQPVGSPLSLECTVEGTSNPNLYWYRQAAGRGLQLLFYSVGIGQISSEVPQNLSASRPQDRQFILSSKKLLLSDSGFYLCAWRGGGTPNEKLFFGSGTQLSVL.

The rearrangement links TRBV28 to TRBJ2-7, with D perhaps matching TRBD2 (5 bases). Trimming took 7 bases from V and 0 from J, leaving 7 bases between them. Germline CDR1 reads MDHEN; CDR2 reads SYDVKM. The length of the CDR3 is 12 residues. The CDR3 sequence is CASNGVSYEQYF. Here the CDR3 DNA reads TGTGCCAGCAACGGGGTCTCCTACGAGCAGTACTTC.

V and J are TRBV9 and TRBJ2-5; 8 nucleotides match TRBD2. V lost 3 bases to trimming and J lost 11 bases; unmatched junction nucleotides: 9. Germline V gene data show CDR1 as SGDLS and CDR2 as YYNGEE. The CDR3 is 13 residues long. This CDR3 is CASSGSGGWVQYF. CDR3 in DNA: TGTGCCAGCAGCGGCTCGGGGGGGTGGGTGCAGTACTTC. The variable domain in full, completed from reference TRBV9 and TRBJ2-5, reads DSGVTQTPKHLITATGQRVTLRCSPRSGDLSVYWYQQSLDQGLQFLIQYYNGEERAKGNILERFSAQQFPDLHSELNLSSLELGDSALYFCASSGSGGWVQYFGPGTRLLVL.

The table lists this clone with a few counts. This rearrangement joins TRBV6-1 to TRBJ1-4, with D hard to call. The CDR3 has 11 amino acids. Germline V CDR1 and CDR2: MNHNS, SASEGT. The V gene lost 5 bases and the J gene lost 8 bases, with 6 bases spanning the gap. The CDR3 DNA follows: TGTGCCAGCAGTTACGGGGAAAAACTGTTTTTT. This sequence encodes CASSYGEKLFF.

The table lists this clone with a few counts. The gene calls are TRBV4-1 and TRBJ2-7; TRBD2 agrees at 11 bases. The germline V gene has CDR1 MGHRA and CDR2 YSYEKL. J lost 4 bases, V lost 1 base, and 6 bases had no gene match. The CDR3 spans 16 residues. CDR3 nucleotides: TGCGCCAGCAGCCAAGTAGCGGGAGGGCCTGTATACGAGCAGTACTTC. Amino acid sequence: CASSQVAGGPVYEQYF.

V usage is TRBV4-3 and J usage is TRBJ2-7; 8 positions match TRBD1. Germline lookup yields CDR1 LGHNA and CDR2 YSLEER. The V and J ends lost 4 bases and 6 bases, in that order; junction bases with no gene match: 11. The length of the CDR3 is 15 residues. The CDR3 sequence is CASSRDGGQVSEQYF. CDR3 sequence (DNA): TGCGCCAGCAGCCGGGACGGGGGACAGGTGAGCGAGCAGTACTTC.

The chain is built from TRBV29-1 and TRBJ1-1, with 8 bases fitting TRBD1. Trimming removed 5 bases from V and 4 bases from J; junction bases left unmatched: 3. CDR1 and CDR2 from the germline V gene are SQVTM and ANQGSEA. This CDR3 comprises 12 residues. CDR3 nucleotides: TGCAGCGTTCGGGACAGGCGCACTGAAGCTTTCTTT. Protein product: CSVRDRRTEAFF. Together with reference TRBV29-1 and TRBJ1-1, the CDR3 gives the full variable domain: SAVISQKPSRDICQRGTSLTIQCQVDSQVTMMFWYRQQPGQSLTLIATANQGSEATYESGFVIDKFPISRPNLTFSTLTVSNMSPEDSSIYLCSVRDRRTEAFFGQGTRLTVV.

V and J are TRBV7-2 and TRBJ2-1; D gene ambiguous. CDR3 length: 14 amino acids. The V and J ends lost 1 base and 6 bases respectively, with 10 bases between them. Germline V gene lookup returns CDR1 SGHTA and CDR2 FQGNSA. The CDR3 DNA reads TGTGCCAGCAGCTTAGACACCGTTCCCAATGAGCAGTTCTTC. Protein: CASSLDTVPNEQFF.

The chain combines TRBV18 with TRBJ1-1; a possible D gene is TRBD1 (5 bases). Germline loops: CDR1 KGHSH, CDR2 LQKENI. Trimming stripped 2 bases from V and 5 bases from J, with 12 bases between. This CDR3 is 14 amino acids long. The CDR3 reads CASSPGARETEAFF. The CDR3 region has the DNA TGTGCCAGCTCACCAGGGGCCCGAGAGACTGAAGCTTTCTTT.

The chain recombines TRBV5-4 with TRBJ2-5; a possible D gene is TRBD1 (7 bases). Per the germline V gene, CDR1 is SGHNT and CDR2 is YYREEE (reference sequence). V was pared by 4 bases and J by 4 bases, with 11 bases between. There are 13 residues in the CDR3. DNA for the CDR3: TGTGCCAGCAGCCCCAGGGGGGCAGAGACCCAGTACTTC. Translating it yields CASSPRGAETQYF.

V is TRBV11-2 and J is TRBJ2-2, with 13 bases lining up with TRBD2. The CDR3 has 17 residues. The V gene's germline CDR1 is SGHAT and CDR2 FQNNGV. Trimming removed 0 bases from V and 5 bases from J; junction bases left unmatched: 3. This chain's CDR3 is CASSLELAGGRTGELFF. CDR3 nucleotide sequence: TGTGCCAGCAGCTTAGAACTAGCGGGGGGGCGGACCGGGGAGCTGTTTTTT.

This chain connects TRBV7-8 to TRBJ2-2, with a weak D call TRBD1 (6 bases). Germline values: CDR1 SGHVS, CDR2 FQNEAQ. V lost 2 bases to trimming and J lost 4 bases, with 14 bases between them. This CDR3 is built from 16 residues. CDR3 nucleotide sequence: TGTGCCAGCAGCTTAACAGGGAGCGCATCCACCGGGGAGCTGTTTTTT. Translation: CASSLTGSASTGELFF.

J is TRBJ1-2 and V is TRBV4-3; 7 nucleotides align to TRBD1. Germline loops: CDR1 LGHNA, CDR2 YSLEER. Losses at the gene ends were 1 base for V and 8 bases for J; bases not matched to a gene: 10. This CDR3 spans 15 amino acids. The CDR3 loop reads CASSQVTGAVEGYTF. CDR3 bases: TGCGCCAGCAGCCAAGTAACAGGGGCGGTTGAGGGCTACACCTTC.

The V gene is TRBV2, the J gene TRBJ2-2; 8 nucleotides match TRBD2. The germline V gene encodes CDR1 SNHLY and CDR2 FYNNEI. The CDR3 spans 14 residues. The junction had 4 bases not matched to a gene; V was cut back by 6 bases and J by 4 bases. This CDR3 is CASRNGGGTGELFF. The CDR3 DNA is TGTGCCAGCAGAAACGGGGGGGGCACCGGGGAGCTGTTTTTT.

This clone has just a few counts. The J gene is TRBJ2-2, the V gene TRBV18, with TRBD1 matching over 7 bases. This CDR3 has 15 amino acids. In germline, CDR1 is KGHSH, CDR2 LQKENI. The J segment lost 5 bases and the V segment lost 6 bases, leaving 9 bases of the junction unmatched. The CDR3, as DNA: TGTGCCAGCTCCGACCTACAGGGGTTGACCGGGGAGCTGTTTTTT. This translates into CASSDLQGLTGELFF.

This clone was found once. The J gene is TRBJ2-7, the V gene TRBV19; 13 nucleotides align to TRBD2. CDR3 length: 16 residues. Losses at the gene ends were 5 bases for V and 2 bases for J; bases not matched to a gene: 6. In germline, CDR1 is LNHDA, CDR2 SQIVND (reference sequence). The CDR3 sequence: CASSAPGTSGTYEQYF. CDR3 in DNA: TGTGCCAGTAGTGCCCCCGGGACTAGCGGGACCTACGAGCAGTACTTC.

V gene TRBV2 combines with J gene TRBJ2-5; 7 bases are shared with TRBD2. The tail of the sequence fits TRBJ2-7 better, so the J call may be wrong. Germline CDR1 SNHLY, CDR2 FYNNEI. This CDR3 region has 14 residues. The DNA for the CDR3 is TGTGCCAGCCCCGGGGCTAGCGGCTCCTACGAGCAGTACTTC. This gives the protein CASPGASGSYEQYF.